This T cell receptor (beta chain) was observed in a study of blood T cell repertoires in COVID-19. Sequenced by immunoSEQ multiplex PCR; TCRdb stores in-frame clones only, minus some. The table lists a few hundred thousand clones, roughly 90% of them singletons. Germline assignment: CDR1 MNHNY and CDR2 SVGAGI (reference sequence). The length of the CDR3 is 16 residues. Trimming took 5 bases from V and 3 from J; bases not matched to a gene: 9. This receptor was identified in a man between 18 and 35 years old who had recovered from COVID-19. The sequenced material came from peripheral blood. V is TRBV6-6 and J is TRBJ2-3, with 9 bases lining up with TRBD2. CDR3 in amino acids: CASSPRIAGETDTQYF. The DNA for the CDR3 is TGTGCCAGCAGTCCGCGGATAGCGGGAGAAACAGATACGCAGTATTTT.